The 7 T cell receptor beta chains below were found in one sample sequenced in a study of blood T cell repertoires in COVID-19. Produced via immunoSEQ multiplex PCR; TCRdb's table is partial and in-frame only. The table records approximately 70,000 clones, roughly 92% of them present only once. The sample consisted of peripheral blood. The receptors originated from a man aged 45-65 years with COVID-19, enrolled during active disease.

The V gene is TRBV5-6, the J gene TRBJ2-7; 9 bases fit TRBD1. The CDR3 is 15 residues long. V lost 4 bases and J lost 0; bases outside the gene matches: 5. Per germline, CDR1 SGHDT and CDR2 YYEEEE. The CDR3 is CASSQGQGFSYEQYF. CDR3 coding DNA: TGTGCCAGCAGCCAGGGACAGGGCTTCTCCTACGAGCAGTACTTC.

V usage is TRBV6-2 or TRBV6-3 and J usage is TRBJ2-1; D might be TRBD1 (6 bases). CDR3 length: 11 residues. Germline CDR1 and CDR2: MNHEY and SVGEGT. V lost 6 bases, J lost 9 bases, and 9 bases lay in between. The CDR3 is CASSRGSEQFF. CDR3 sequence (DNA): TGTGCCAGCAGCAGGGGCAGTGAGCAGTTCTTC.

The genes are TRBV9 and TRBJ2-2; 7 bases match TRBD1. The V and J ends lost 0 bases and 4 bases, in that order; junction bases with no gene match: 6. Germline V gives CDR1 SGDLS, CDR2 YYNGEE. The CDR3 sequence is 16 residues long. The CDR3: CASSVEGARSTGELFF. DNA of the CDR3: TGTGCCAGCAGCGTAGAGGGGGCAAGGAGCACCGGGGAGCTGTTTTTT.

This clone came up a few times. The chain couples TRBV6-5 to TRBJ2-2; a possible D gene is TRBD2 (6 bases). Trimming shortened V by 5 bases and J by 6 bases, and 13 bases separated the two germline ends. There are 14 residues in the CDR3. Germline CDR1 MNHEY, CDR2 SVGAGI. The CDR3 sequence: CASSTSSAAGELFF. The DNA of the CDR3 is TGTGCCAGCAGTACCTCTAGCGCGGCCGGGGAGCTGTTTTTT.

The gene calls are TRBV6-1 and TRBJ1-2; maybe TRBD1 (5 bases). The V gene lost 0 bases and the J gene lost 2 bases, with 13 bases spanning the gap. Germline CDR1 reads MNHNS; CDR2 reads SASEGT. The CDR3 has 16 amino acids. The CDR3 sequence is CASSEARAAANYGYTF. The CDR3 nucleotides read TGTGCCAGCAGTGAAGCCAGGGCCGCGGCCAACTATGGCTACACCTTC.

This clone was seen once. CDR3 sequence (DNA): TGTGCCAGCTCCCCAAGGGGTCACGAGCAGTACTTC. It codes for CASSPRGHEQYF. The chain carries TRBV18 and TRBJ2-7; possibly TRBD1 for D (5 bases). The CDR3 contains 12 residues. Looked up from germline, CDR1 is KGHSH and CDR2 is LQKENI. V was pared by 6 bases and J by 5 bases, with 11 bases between. The full variable domain, with the rest looked up from reference TRBV18 and TRBJ2-7, is NAGVMQNPRHLVRRRGQEARLRCSPMKGHSHVYWYRQLPEEGLKFMVYLQKENIIDESGMPKERFSAEFPKEGPSILRIQQVVRGDSAAYFCASSPRGHEQYFGPGTRLTVT.

This clone was detected once. The rearrangement links TRBV28 to TRBJ2-2; D ambiguous. Per germline, CDR1 MDHEN and CDR2 SYDVKM. The V end was cut by 5 bases, the J end by 4 bases, with 14 bases between. The CDR3 runs to 15 residues. CDR3 region: CASSQDNFGTGELFF. The CDR3 DNA reads as TGTGCCAGCAGTCAAGACAATTTTGGCACCGGGGAGCTGTTTTTT.